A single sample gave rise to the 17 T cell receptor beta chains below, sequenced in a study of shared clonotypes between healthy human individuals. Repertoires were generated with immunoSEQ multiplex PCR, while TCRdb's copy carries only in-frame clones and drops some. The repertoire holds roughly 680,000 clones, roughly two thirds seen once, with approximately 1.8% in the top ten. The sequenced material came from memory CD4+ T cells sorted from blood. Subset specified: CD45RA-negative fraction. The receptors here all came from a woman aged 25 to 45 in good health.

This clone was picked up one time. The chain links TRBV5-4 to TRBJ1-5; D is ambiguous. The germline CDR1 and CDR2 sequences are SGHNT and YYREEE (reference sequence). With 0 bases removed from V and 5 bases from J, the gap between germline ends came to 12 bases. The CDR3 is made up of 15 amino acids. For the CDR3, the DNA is TGTGCCAGCAGCTTGGCCCCGGCCACAGATCAGCCCCAGCATTTT. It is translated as CASSLAPATDQPQHF.

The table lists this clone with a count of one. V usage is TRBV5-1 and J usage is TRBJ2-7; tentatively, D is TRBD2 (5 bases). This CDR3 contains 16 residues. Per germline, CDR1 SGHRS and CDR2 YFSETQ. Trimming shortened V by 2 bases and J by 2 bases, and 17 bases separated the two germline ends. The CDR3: CASSFLAGVEAYEQYF. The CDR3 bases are TGCGCCAGCAGCTTTCTGGCCGGGGTTGAGGCCTACGAGCAGTACTTC.

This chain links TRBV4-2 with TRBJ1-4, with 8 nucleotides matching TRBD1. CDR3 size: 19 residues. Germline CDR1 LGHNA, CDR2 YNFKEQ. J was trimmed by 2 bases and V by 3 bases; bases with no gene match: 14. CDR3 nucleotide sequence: TGTGCCAGCAGCCAGAATAAAGGGACAGGAGTCGCGACTAATGAAAAACTGTTTTTT. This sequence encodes CASSQNKGTGVATNEKLFF.

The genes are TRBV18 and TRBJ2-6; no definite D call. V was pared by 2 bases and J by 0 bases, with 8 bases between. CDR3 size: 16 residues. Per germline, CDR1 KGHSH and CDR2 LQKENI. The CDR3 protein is CASSPMPLSGANVLTF. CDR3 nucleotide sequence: TGTGCCAGCTCACCAATGCCGCTCTCTGGGGCCAACGTCCTGACTTTC.

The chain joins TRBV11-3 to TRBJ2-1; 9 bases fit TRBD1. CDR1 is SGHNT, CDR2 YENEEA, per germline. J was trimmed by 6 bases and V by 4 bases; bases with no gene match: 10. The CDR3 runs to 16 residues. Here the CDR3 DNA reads TGTGCCAGCAGCTGGCCCGGGACAGGGTCGAGCAATGAGCAGTTCTTC. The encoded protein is CASSWPGTGSSNEQFF.

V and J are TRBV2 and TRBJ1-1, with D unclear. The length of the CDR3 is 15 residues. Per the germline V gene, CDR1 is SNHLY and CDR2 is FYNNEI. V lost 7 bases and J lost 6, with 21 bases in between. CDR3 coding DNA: TGTGCCAGCATGGGCGAGGTTGTTGCGGGCGCTGAAGCTTTCTTT. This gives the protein CASMGEVVAGAEAFF.

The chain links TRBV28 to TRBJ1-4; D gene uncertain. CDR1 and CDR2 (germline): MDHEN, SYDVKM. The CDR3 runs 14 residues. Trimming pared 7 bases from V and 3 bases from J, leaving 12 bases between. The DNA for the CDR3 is TGTGCCAGCAAGTCAGGTCAGCCTAATGAAAAACTGTTTTTT. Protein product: CASKSGQPNEKLFF.

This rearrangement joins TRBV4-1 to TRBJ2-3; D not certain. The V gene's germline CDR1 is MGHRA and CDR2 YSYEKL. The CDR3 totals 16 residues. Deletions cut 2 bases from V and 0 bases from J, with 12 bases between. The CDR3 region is CASSQWRATSTDTQYF. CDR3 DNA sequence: TGCGCCAGCAGCCAATGGAGAGCCACTAGCACAGATACGCAGTATTTT.

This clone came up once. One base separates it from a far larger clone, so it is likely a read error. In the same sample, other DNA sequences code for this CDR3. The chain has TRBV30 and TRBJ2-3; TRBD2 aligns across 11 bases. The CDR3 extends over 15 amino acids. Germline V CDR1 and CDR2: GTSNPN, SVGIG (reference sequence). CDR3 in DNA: TGTGCTTGGAGTGCACTAGCGGGAGTTCGAGATACGCAGTATTTT. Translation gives CAWSALAGVRDTQYF.

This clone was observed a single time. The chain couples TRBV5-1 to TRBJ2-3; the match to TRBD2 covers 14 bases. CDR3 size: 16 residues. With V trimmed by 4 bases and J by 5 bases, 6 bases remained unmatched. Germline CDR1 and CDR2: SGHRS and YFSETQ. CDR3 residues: CASSTGLAGEEDTQYF. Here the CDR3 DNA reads TGCGCCAGCAGCACGGGACTAGCGGGAGAAGAAGATACGCAGTATTTT.

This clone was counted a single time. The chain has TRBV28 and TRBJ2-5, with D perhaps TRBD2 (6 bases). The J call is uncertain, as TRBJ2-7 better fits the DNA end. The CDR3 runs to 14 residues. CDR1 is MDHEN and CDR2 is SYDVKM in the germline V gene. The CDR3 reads CASSDLALLYEQYF. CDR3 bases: TGTGCCAGCAGTGACCTAGCGTTACTCTACGAGCAGTACTTC.

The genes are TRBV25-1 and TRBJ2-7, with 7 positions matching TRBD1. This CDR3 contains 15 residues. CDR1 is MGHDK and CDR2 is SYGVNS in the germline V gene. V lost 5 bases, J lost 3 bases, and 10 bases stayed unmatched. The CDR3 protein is CASSPRQGVLYEQYF. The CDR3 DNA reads TGTGCCAGCAGTCCCCGACAGGGTGTTCTCTACGAGCAGTACTTC.

The CDR3 region has the DNA TGCGCCAGCAGCGGGGACCACGCCAACTATGGCTACACCTTC. This encodes CASSGDHANYGYTF. This chain uses TRBV4-1 with TRBJ1-2, with D maybe TRBD1 (5 bases). The germline V and J ends were trimmed by 5 bases and 2 bases, with 12 bases remaining between them. The germline CDR1 and CDR2 sequences are MGHRA and YSYEKL. The CDR3 consists of 14 residues.

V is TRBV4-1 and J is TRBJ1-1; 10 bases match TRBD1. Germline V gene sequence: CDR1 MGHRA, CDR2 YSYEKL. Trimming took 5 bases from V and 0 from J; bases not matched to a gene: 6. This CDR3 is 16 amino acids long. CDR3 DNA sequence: TGCGCCAGCAGCTCCCGGGACAGGGGATTGAACACTGAAGCTTTCTTT. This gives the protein CASSSRDRGLNTEAFF.

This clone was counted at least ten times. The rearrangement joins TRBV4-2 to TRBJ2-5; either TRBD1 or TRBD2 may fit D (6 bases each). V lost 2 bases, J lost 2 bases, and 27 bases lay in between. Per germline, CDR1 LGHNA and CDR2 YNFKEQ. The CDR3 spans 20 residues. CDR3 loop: CASSQNWRGGTAGSQETQYF. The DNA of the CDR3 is TGTGCCAGCAGCCAAAACTGGCGAGGGGGAACGGCGGGATCTCAAGAGACCCAGTACTTC.

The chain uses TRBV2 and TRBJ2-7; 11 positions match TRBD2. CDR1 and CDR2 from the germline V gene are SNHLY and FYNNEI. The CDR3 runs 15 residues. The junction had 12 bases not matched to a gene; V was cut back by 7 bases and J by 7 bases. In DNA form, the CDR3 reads TGTGCCAGCACCCCTTTGACTAGCGGGATCCATGAGCAGTACTTC. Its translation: CASTPLTSGIHEQYF.

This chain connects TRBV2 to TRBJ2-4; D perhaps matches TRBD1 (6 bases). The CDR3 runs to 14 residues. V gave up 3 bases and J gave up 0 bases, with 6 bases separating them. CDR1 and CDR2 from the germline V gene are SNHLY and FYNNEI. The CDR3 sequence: CASSEDRAKNIQYF. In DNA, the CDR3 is TGTGCCAGCAGTGAGGACAGAGCCAAAAACATTCAGTACTTC. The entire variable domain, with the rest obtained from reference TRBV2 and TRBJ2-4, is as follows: EPEVTQTPSHQVTQMGQEVILRCVPISNHLYFYWYRQILGQKVEFLVSFYNNEISEKSEIFDDQFSVERPDGSNFTLKIRSTKLEDSAMYFCASSEDRAKNIQYFGAGTRLSVL.